This T cell receptor (beta chain) was identified in a study of shared clonotypes between healthy human individuals (TCRdb year 2020). Context from the whole study: The cohort comprised a couple of women and three men aged 18 to 49 years. To increase sequencing depth and limit assay-specific biases, TCR repertoire library preparation and sequencing were carried out by different laboratories using diverse techniques. Per donor, three plates each were used for CD4 naive and CD4 memory, two for CD8 naive, and one for CD8 memory. Per donor, leukapheresis produced somewhere between about 0.8 and 9 billion PBMCs. To estimate repertoire size and how much clonotype sharing occurs between individuals, the study deeply sequenced the blood TCR repertoires of 4 to 6 healthy adults.

The study at large found these results: Based on pairwise subsampling, the degree of clonotype sharing among donors was expected to be affected by sequencing depth. Naive subsets generally had larger estimated clonotype richness than memory subsets did. Higher generation probabilities were observed for clonotypes shared by all four sorted-subset donors than for non-shared clonotypes. Only blood was sampled, and tissue TCR repertoires likely differ from those in blood. Rarefaction of sorted-subset datasets indicated incomplete sequencing despite the large sequencing depth. Because the study included a small number of donors, the genetic and exposure-history diversity represented was limited. When a few donors were compared, the shared fraction of clonotypes was around 4.6% for naive CD4, over 3% for naive CD8, 2.3% for memory CD4, and 0.35% to 0.4% for memory CD8.

Between the V and J ends, shortened by 4 bases and 7 bases respectively, the junction contains 9 bases. The germline V gene (reference sequence) provides CDR1 SGHNT and CDR2 YYREEE. The CDR3 goes from the cysteine to the phenylalanine over 12 residues. Just CDR3 DNA is preserved here, 36 bases in frame from base 1. Using the deep immunoSEQ assay, TCR CDR3 regions were amplified from genomic DNA by multiplex PCR. Extracted genomic DNA from each cell subset was spread evenly across all wells of several immunoSEQ 96-well plates, with each plate serving as a replicate. For sorted subsets, approximately 0.2 ug of genomic DNA, equivalent to 25,000 to 35,000 T cell genomes, went into each replicate PCR. Purified libraries were measured with a Qubit 3.0 fluorometer, size-checked on a Bioanalyzer 2100, and measured again with the KAPA Library Quantification kit. Every immunoSEQ 96-well plate was sequenced on a dedicated single-read 150-cycle Illumina NextSeq 550 flow cell. As for how the authors treated the data: Because the immunoSEQ output included only junctional sequences and no quality scores, the filtering could not be the same as the filtering used for full-length reads. Sequences were annotated with PyIR, a Python wrapper for IgBLAST v1.9, using IMGT germline references to assign V/J genes and CDR3. Reads with weak V/J assignments (E-value above 1e-6), missing CDR3, stop codons, out-of-frame junctions, or ambiguous translated residues were removed. V3J clonotypes were defined by identical inferred V gene, J gene, and CDR3 amino acid sequence. To compute the percentage overlap between repertoires, the number of shared unique clonotypes was divided by the size of the smaller repertoire. Three approaches were used to assess repertoire richness: RTK rarefaction, the Chao1 estimator, and Recon v2.1 estimates of unobserved clonotypes. Generation probabilities for all TCRbeta clonotypes obtained by the gDNA method from a handful of donors were computed using OLGA. TCRdb re-hosts the immuneACCESS table, in-frame sequences only. Its copies lack some clones; in the studies checked, an unresolved V gene accounts for under half of them, and the cause for the rest is not known. The DNA gave D and trimming, while V, J and clone size come from that table. In this sample the table shows around 560,000 clones, about 95% of which occur a single time. Approximately 0.11% of the sample rests with the top ten.

For the CD8 naive samples, CD45RO-negative cells were positively selected for CCR7, yielding a CD45RA+CCR7+ population from which TemRA cells were excluded. The donors were healthy, HIV-negative adults with no recently reported acute infections or vaccinations. Every donor was a Caucasian adult residing in Nashville, Tennessee, USA. After blood collection by leukapheresis, PBMCs were isolated using Ficoll-Histopaque density gradient centrifugation and then cryopreserved in the vapor phase of liquid nitrogen. Analytical flow cytometry was used to check the purity and quantity of every magnetically sorted T cell population. From each sorted fraction, genomic DNA was isolated and quantified by UV absorbance on a Nanodrop 2000c. Notes on this clone: Its antigen is not yet known. Base qualities are not provided; no much larger clone lies one nucleotide away.

Sequenced sample: naive CD8+ T cells sorted from blood. Per the publication, the cell subset or site label means: CD45RA+CCR7+. This sequence uses TRBV5-4 and TRBJ2-1, with the D gene call left open. This sequence originates from a woman younger than 45 in good health. The base sequence is TGTGCCAGCAGCGGCCATCGGAATGAGCAGTTCTTC. Its protein is CASSGHRNEQFF.